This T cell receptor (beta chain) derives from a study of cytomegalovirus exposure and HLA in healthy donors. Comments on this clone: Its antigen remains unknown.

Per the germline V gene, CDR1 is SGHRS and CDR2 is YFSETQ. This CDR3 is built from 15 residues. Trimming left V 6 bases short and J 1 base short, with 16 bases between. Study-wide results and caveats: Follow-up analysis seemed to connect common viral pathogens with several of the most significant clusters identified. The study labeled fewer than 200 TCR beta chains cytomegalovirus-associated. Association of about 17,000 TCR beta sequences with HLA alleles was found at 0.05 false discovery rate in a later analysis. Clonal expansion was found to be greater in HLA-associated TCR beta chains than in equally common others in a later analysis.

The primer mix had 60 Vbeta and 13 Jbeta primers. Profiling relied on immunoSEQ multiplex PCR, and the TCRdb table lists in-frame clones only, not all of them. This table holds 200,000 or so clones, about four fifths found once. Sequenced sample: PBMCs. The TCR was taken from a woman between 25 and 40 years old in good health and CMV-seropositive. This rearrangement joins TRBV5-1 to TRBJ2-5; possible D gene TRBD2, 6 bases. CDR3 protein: CASKGALGGQETQYF. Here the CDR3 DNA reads TGCGCCAGCAAAGGCGCTTTGGGGGGCCAAGAGACCCAGTACTTC.